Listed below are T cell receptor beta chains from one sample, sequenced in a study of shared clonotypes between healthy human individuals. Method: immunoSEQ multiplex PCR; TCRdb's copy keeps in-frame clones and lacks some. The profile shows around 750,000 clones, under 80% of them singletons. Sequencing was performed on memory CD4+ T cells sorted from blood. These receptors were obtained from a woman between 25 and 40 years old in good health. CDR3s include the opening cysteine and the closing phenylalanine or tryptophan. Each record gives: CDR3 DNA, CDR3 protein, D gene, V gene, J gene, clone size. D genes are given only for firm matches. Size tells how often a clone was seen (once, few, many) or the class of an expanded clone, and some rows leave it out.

TGTGCCAGCAAACGACAGGGTTCAGGTAAAAATGAGCAGTTCTTC	CASKRQGSGKNEQFF	TRBD1	TRBV2	TRBJ2-1	.
TGTGCCAGCAGCTTAGGGGCTAGCGGCATTACCTACGAGCAGTACTTC	CASSLGASGITYEQYF	TRBD2	TRBV7-8	TRBJ2-7	.
TGTGCCAGCTCACCAAATCGGAACACTGGGCAAGAGACCCAGTACTTC	CASSPNRNTGQETQYF	.	TRBV18	TRBJ2-5	.
TGTGCCAGTAGTATTGAGGGGATGGGCTCTGGGGCCAACGTCCTGACTTTC	CASSIEGMGSGANVLTF	.	TRBV19	TRBJ2-6	.
TGTGCCAGCAGCCGCACCGGGACGGGAGGGCCCACAGATACGCAGTATTTT	CASSRTGTGGPTDTQYF	TRBD2	TRBV7-2	TRBJ2-3	.
TGTGCCAGTAGTATAGCCAGGACTAGCGGGGTTGATACGCAGTATTTT	CASSIARTSGVDTQYF	TRBD2	TRBV19	TRBJ2-3	.
TGCGCCAGCAGCTTCCGGGGAGTAACTAATGAAAAACTGTTTTTT	CASSFRGVTNEKLFF	.	TRBV5-1	TRBJ1-4	.
TGCGCCAGCAGCCAAGCAGGATTGAATGAAAAACTGTTTTTT	CASSQAGLNEKLFF	.	TRBV4-1	TRBJ1-4	.
TGTGCCACCAGCAGCTCTAGCGGGAGCTTCTCCTACGAGCAGTACTTC	CATSSSSGSFSYEQYF	TRBD2	TRBV15	TRBJ2-7	few
TGTGCCAGCAGCGATGGAGGCTCCTACAATGAGCAGTTCTTC	CASSDGGSYNEQFF	.	TRBV25-1	TRBJ2-1	.
TGCGCCAGCAGCTTGATGCGACTAGCTCCTCTAGAGGGTTCCGAGCAGTACTTC	CASSLMRLAPLEGSEQYF	TRBD2	TRBV5-1	TRBJ2-7	.
TGTGCCACCAGCAGATCTTTACCGATAGCGGCTCCCTACGAGCAGTACTTC	CATSRSLPIAAPYEQYF	.	TRBV15	TRBJ2-7	.
TGTGCCAGCACCTTATCGGGGATGGAGCAGTTCTTC	CASTLSGMEQFF	.	TRBV7-9	TRBJ2-1	few
TGTGCCAGCCGGACTAGCGGCACAGATACGCAGTATTTT	CASRTSGTDTQYF	TRBD2	TRBV4-2	TRBJ2-3	.
TGTGCCAGCAGGGGACAGGGGGCAGCTCTCCGCGAGCAGTACTTC	CASRGQGAALREQYF	TRBD1	TRBV2	TRBJ2-7	.
TGTGCCAGCAGCACGTCAGCGGGACTAGCGGGAGCCGGGGAGCTGTTTTTT	CASSTSAGLAGAGELFF	TRBD2	TRBV7-9	TRBJ2-2	.
TGTGCCAGCAGCCAAGTAGGAGGCGGGAGGGCTTTAGAGCAGTACTTC	CASSQVGGGRALEQYF	TRBD2	TRBV11-2	TRBJ2-7	.
TGTGCCATCAGCCGGGACAGGGGGAACACTGAAGCTTTCTTT	CAISRDRGNTEAFF	TRBD1	TRBV10-3	TRBJ1-1	.
TGTGCCAGTAGTAACCCTGGAGGAAGGGCCATATTCTACACCTTC	CASSNPGGRAIFYTF	.	TRBV19	TRBJ1-2	.
TGTGCCAGCAGCCAAGATGTGAGCTCCTACGAGCAGTACTTC	CASSQDVSSYEQYF	.	TRBV4-2	TRBJ2-7	.
TGTGCCATCAGTGAGGGGGGAACTGGAAACACCATATATTTT	CAISEGGTGNTIYF	.	TRBV10-3	TRBJ1-3	.
TGTGCCAGCAGTGACGGCGGGGGGTACAATGAGCAGTTCTTC	CASSDGGGYNEQFF	TRBD2	TRBV6-4	TRBJ2-1	.
TGCGCCAGCAGCCAAGCCCCAGCGGGAGGGCATAGTGAGCAGTTCTTC	CASSQAPAGGHSEQFF	TRBD2	TRBV4-1	TRBJ2-1	.
TGTGCCAGCAGCCCGAGGGGCAGGGAATCCGGGGAGCTGTTTTTT	CASSPRGRESGELFF	.	TRBV27	TRBJ2-2	once
TGTGCCAGCAGAGCGCTAGCGGGAGGGAATGAGCAGTTCTTC	CASRALAGGNEQFF	TRBD2	TRBV5-4	TRBJ2-1	.
TGTGCCAGCAACAACGGGGTGGAGCAGTACTTC	CASNNGVEQYF	.	TRBV6-5	TRBJ2-7	.
TGTGCCAGCAGGTTGGGGGAATACTACGAGCAGTACTTC	CASRLGEYYEQYF	.	TRBV6-5	TRBJ2-7	.
TGCGCCAGCAGCCTACCCCCCCCCGGAGACCCCTCAGGGGGGGAGCAGTACTTC	CASSLPPPGDPSGGEQYF	.	TRBV4-1	TRBJ2-7	.
TGTGCCAGCAGACCCATGGGGACAGGGGGCTACGAGCAGTACTTC	CASRPMGTGGYEQYF	TRBD1	TRBV6-5	TRBJ2-7	.
TGTGCCAGCAGGACCGACGGAATGGGTAATACGCAGTATTTT	CASRTDGMGNTQYF	.	TRBV5-4	TRBJ2-3	few
TGTGCCAGCAGCTCGGGACAGGGAAGCGGAGCTTTCTTT	CASSSGQGSGAFF	TRBD1	TRBV28	TRBJ1-1	.
TGTGCCAGCAGTGACTCCCCTAACAGGGGGGAAGCTTTCTTT	CASSDSPNRGEAFF	TRBD1	TRBV6-4	TRBJ1-1	.
TGTGCCTGGAGGGGCAGCGGTCATGGCTACACCTTC	CAWRGSGHGYTF	.	TRBV30	TRBJ1-2	.
TGTGCCAGCAGCTTAGCAAATGGGGGTGAAGCTTTCTTT	CASSLANGGEAFF	.	TRBV7-6	TRBJ1-1	many
TGCGCCAGCAGCCTCGGGGGGGAGGAGACCCAGTACTTC	CASSLGGEETQYF	TRBD2	TRBV4-1	TRBJ2-5	few
TGTGCCAGCAGGGGTAGCACAGATACGCAGTATTTT	CASRGSTDTQYF	.	TRBV28	TRBJ2-3	.
TGTGCCTGGAGCCTCTTAGGTGATTTCAATCAGCCCCAGCATTTT	CAWSLLGDFNQPQHF	.	TRBV30	TRBJ1-5	.
TGCGCCAGCAGCTTGGTTAGTCCAGATACGCAGTATTTT	CASSLVSPDTQYF	.	TRBV5-1	TRBJ2-3	.
TGTGCCAGCAGCTTGGGGGGGGACCCGAGGGACTATGGCTACACCTTC	CASSLGGDPRDYGYTF	.	TRBV5-4	TRBJ1-2	few
TGTGCCAGCAGCCACAGGGAGGGGCGTAACGGTGAGCAGTTCTTC	CASSHREGRNGEQFF	.	TRBV7-9	TRBJ2-1	.
TGCGCCAGCAGCCCCGAAGGCTTGCAGATAGGGCCCTATGGCTACACCTTC	CASSPEGLQIGPYGYTF	.	TRBV5-1	TRBJ1-2	.
TGTGCCAGCAGCGTAGGAGTAGTAAATGAGCAGTTCTTC	CASSVGVVNEQFF	.	TRBV9	TRBJ2-1	.
TGTGCCAGCAGCCAGACAGTGAACACCGGGGAGCTGTTTTTT	CASSQTVNTGELFF	.	TRBV11-3	TRBJ2-2	few
TGTGCCAGCAGCCCTCGGGTAGCGGGAGTATACGAGCAGTACTTC	CASSPRVAGVYEQYF	TRBD2	TRBV7-2	TRBJ2-7	.
TGTGCCAGCAGCCCATCCCCAAGCGGGAGTCTCTACTTC	CASSPSPSGSLYF	TRBD2	TRBV7-9	TRBJ2-7	.
TGTGCCAGCAGTCCCGGACAGGAAATTAATCAGCCCCAGCATTTT	CASSPGQEINQPQHF	TRBD1	TRBV28	TRBJ1-5	.
TGTGCCTGGAGTACCCGTGACACAGATACGCAGTATTTT	CAWSTRDTDTQYF	.	TRBV30	TRBJ2-3	.
TGTGCCAGCAGGCTAGCTCGGGTCAAGGAGAGTCGGAAAGAGACCCAGTACTTC	CASRLARVKESRKETQYF	.	TRBV7-8	TRBJ2-5	.
TGTGCCAGCAGTGAAGGGACACAACTCAATCAGCCCCAGCATTTT	CASSEGTQLNQPQHF	.	TRBV6-1	TRBJ1-5	.
TGTGCCAGTAGTATTGGACGTCTTAGGGCTAAAATCTCTGGAAACACCATATATTTT	CASSIGRLRAKISGNTIYF	.	TRBV19	TRBJ1-3	.